The text below deals with one TCR beta chain. The antigen remains undetermined. Quantitative barcoded 5'-RACE was used to prepare TCR beta libraries. TCRdb called the 5' RACE reads again in MiXCR, with one record for every CDR3 protein. The table has 330,000 or so distinct CDR3 sequences, approximately 8% seen once; the top ten hold about 14%. This entry belongs to a study of CD8 T cells in ankylosing spondylitis. Study conclusions and caveats: Within ankylosing spondylitis blood, a TCR beta motif made up of roughly eight highly homologous variants appeared to be characteristic. Disease-linked clones reportedly concentrated significantly in matched ankylosing spondylitis synovial fluid. Disease-linked clones bore a CD8+ phenotype and were relatively rare in peripheral blood. Several of the motif variants were reported before in synovial fluid and blood from reactive arthritis.

V shed 2 bases and J 2 bases; nucleotides not matched to a gene: 3. The CDR3 extends over 14 amino acids. Germline V CDR1 and CDR2: SQVTM, ANQGSEA. Sequenced input: blood, either unsorted or a sorted T cell fraction (not recorded which). The receptor's source is a male donor with ankylosing spondylitis. This sequence joins TRBV29-1 and TRBJ2-7; TRBD1 matches 10 bases. The CDR3 DNA reads TGCAGCGTTGAACGGGACAGGGGAGCCTACGAGCAGTACTTC. Translated: CSVERDRGAYEQYF.